A selection of T cell receptor beta chains follows, all from one sample in a study of blood T cell repertoires in COVID-19. Only in-frame clones appear in the TCRdb table, and some are missing; sequencing was by immunoSEQ multiplex PCR. The sample lists around 300,000 clones, 90% occurring once. The sequencing sample was made of PBMCs or T cells enriched from blood (not recorded which). These receptors all come from a woman under 30 with acute COVID-19. The CDR3 runs from the conserved cysteine through the conserved F or W. Each record gives: J gene, V gene, CDR3 protein.

J: TRBJ2-1; V: TRBV6-5; CDR3: CASSYRTSGTSNEQFF
J: TRBJ2-7; V: TRBV7-9; CDR3: CASSPTSATSEQYF
J: TRBJ2-3; V: TRBV10-2; CDR3: CASSESLYGTQYF
J: TRBJ1-6; V: TRBV27; CDR3: CASSFEVDSPLHF
J: TRBJ1-2; V: TRBV3-1/TRBV3-2; CDR3: CASSPGQGSNGYTF
J: TRBJ1-6; V: TRBV25-1; CDR3: CASSADPGALHF
J: TRBJ2-7; V: TRBV12-3/TRBV12-4; CDR3: CASSDTSYEQYF
J: TRBJ2-7; V: TRBV28; CDR3: CASSLLGGPNEQYF
J: TRBJ2-1; V: TRBV11-2; CDR3: CASSPSPSGNPYNEQFF
J: TRBJ2-7; V: TRBV4-1; CDR3: CASSQQTGYEQYF
J: TRBJ1-6; V: TRBV7-9; CDR3: CASSMGQGYSPLHF
J: TRBJ2-2; V: TRBV3-1/TRBV3-2; CDR3: CASSRGQDTGELFF
J: TRBJ2-1; V: TRBV5-1; CDR3: CASSLVTGSNEQFF
J: TRBJ1-4; V: TRBV7-9; CDR3: CASSSPMDRGREKLFF
J: TRBJ1-1; V: TRBV5-1; CDR3: CASSKQGEGVTEAFF
J: TRBJ2-3; V: TRBV27; CDR3: CASSFGPGGPTDTQYF
J: TRBJ2-7; V: TRBV14; CDR3: CASSLFGSGRTTYEQYF
J: TRBJ1-4; V: TRBV18; CDR3: CASSPRQSDRALNEKLFF
J: TRBJ2-7; V: TRBV18; CDR3: CASSPLPLGQGSYEQYF
J: TRBJ1-1; V: TRBV18; CDR3: CASSPELAGTREAFF
J: TRBJ2-7; V: TRBV3-1/TRBV3-2; CDR3: CASSQPQGQSSYEQYF
J: TRBJ2-7; V: TRBV3-1/TRBV3-2; CDR3: CASSQTSYEQYF
J: TRBJ1-2; V: TRBV27; CDR3: CASSRQGLDNYGYTF
J: TRBJ2-1; V: TRBV5-4; CDR3: CASSQGQVYNEQFF
J: TRBJ1-2; V: TRBV5-4; CDR3: CASSPQGIYNYGYTF
J: TRBJ1-1; V: TRBV5-4; CDR3: CASSLVGTEAFF
J: TRBJ2-7; V: TRBV11-2; CDR3: CASSFGLWYEQYF
J: TRBJ2-3; V: TRBV27; CDR3: CASSPRLAGGPTTDTQYF
J: TRBJ2-5; V: TRBV5-1; CDR3: CASSLATFQETQYF
J: TRBJ1-2; V: TRBV2; CDR3: CASRKQGANYGYTF
J: TRBJ1-3; V: TRBV5-1; CDR3: CASSSGVDSGNTIYF
J: TRBJ2-2; V: TRBV3-1/TRBV3-2; CDR3: CASSLRLAGEVGELFF
J: TRBJ2-1; V: TRBV7-2; CDR3: CASSLLFEAGVPYNEQFF
J: TRBJ2-1; V: TRBV18; CDR3: CASSPLALQTYNYNEQFF
J: TRBJ2-7; V: TRBV5-1; CDR3: CASSPQKTSGTPYEQYF
J: TRBJ2-2; V: TRBV7-2; CDR3: CASSLGRNTGELFF
J: TRBJ2-1; V: TRBV9; CDR3: CASSVDGGTPNNEQFF
J: TRBJ1-4; V: TRBV4-1; CDR3: CASSQLGQGGKLFF
J: TRBJ2-2; V: TRBV19; CDR3: CASSPWTGSTGELFF
J: TRBJ2-1; V: TRBV27; CDR3: CASSIGTDYNEQFF
J: TRBJ1-5; V: TRBV27; CDR3: CASSLRWQGVKGQPQHF
J: TRBJ2-3; V: TRBV28; CDR3: CASSPRTFRSASDTQYF